This T cell receptor beta chain emerged from a study of post-analysis software for immune sequencing data. Study-level findings and limits: Higher frequency in patients than in controls was seen for about 5 TRBV segments, with TRBV5-6, TRBV5-1 and TRBV20-1 among them.

Unique molecular identifiers were carried by the TCR beta cDNA libraries. TCRdb recomputed calls from the PCR reads with MiXCR, one row per CDR3 protein. The sample shows 700,000 to 800,000 distinct CDR3 sequences, 30% of them seen only once. Germline loops: CDR1 SEHNR, CDR2 FQNEAQ (reference sequence). The CDR3 covers 16 residues. Trimming cost V 4 bases and J 0 bases, with 16 bases left between them. For this clonotype: What it recognizes is unknown.

This rearrangement joins TRBV7-9 to TRBJ2-7; D may be TRBD1 (6 bases). Sequencing was carried out using blood. This TCR was sampled from a girl aged 10-17 years with multiple sclerosis. The CDR3 is CASSSAGTPSSYEQYF. CDR3 nucleotides: TGTGCCAGCAGCTCAGCAGGGACACCCTCCTCCTACGAGCAGTACTTC.